This TCR beta chain is drawn from a study of T cell changes during pregnancy in multiple sclerosis. The assay was immunoSEQ multiplex PCR, and TCRdb's table has in-frame clones only and misses some. The sample records 40,000 to 45,000 clones, roughly 90% being singletons. Here the sequenced sample was CD8+ T cells from peripheral blood mononuclear cells, taken in the third trimester of pregnancy. The TCR comes from a female donor with multiple sclerosis, enrolled in a pregnancy study.

The DNA for the CDR3 is TGCGCCAGCAGCGGGGCAGGTGCAAGCACAGATACGCAGTATTTT. This codes for CASSGAGASTDTQYF. The chain links TRBV4-1 to TRBJ2-3; possible D gene TRBD1, 5 bases. The CDR3 sequence is 15 residues long. Deletions cut 5 bases from V and 0 bases from J, with 12 bases between. Germline V gene data show CDR1 as MGHRA and CDR2 as YSYEKL.